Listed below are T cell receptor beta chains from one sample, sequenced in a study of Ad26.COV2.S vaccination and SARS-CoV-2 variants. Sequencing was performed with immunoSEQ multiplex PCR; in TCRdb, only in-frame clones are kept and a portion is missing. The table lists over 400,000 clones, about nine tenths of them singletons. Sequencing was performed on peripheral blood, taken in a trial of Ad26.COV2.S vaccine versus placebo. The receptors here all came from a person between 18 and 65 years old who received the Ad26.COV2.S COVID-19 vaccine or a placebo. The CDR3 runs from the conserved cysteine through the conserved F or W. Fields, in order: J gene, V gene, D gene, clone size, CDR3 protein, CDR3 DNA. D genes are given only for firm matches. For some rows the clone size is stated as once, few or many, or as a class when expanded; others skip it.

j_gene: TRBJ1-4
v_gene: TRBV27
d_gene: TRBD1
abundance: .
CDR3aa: CASRRRGQLSTNEKLFF
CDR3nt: TGTGCCAGCAGACGTCGGGGACAGCTATCAACTAATGAAAAACTGTTTTTT

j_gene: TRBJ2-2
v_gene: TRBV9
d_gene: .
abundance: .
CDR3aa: CASSTPITGELFF
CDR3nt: TGTGCCAGCAGCACTCCCATCACCGGGGAGCTGTTTTTT

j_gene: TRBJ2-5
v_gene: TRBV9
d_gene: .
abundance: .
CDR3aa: CASSQAGETQYF
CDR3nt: TGTGCCAGCAGCCAAGCGGGAGAGACCCAGTACTTC

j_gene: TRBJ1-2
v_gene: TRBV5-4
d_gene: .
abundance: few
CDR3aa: CASSLEGPGADGYTF
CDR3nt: TGTGCCAGCAGCTTGGAAGGGCCAGGGGCTGATGGCTACACCTTC

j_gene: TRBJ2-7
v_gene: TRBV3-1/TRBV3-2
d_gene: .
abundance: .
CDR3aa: CASSRTPYEQYF
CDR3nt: TGTGCCAGCAGCCGGACTCCTTACGAGCAGTACTTC

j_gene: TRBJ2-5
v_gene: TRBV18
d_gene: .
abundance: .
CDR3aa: CASSPRARSFPYQETQYF
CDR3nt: TGTGCCAGCTCACCCAGGGCCAGGTCTTTTCCGTACCAAGAGACCCAGTACTTC

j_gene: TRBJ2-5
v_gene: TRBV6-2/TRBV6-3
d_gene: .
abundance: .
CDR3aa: CASSYSNEESLQETQYF
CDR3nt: TGTGCCAGCAGTTACTCGAATGAAGAGAGCCTCCAAGAGACCCAGTACTTC

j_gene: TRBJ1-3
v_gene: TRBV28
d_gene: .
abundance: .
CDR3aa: CASSLSTPGTSGNTIYF
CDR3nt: TGTGCCAGCAGTTTATCTACCCCAGGAACCTCTGGAAACACCATATATTTT

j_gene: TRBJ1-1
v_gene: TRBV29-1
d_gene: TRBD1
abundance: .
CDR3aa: CSVKDRGEFAEAFF
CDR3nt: TGCAGCGTGAAAGACAGGGGGGAATTCGCTGAAGCTTTCTTT

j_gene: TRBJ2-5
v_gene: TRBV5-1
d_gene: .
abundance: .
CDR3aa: CASSPGPRPGETQYF
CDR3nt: TGCGCCAGCAGCCCAGGACCGAGACCGGGCGAGACCCAGTACTTC

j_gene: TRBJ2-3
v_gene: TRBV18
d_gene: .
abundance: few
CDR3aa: CASSPTPMQGGFADTQYF
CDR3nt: TGTGCCAGCTCACCTACCCCCATGCAGGGCGGTTTTGCAGATACGCAGTATTTT

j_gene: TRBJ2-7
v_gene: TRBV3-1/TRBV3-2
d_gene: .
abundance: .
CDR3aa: CASSQGGGGEQYF
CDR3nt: TGTGCCAGCAGCCAAGGGGGAGGGGGCGAGCAGTACTTC

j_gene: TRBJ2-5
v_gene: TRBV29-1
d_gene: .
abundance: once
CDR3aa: CSVEVGYETQYF
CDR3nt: TGCAGCGTTGAGGTGGGATATGAGACCCAGTACTTC

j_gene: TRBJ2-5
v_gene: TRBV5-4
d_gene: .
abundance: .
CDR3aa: CASSFGKETQYF
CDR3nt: TGTGCCAGCAGCTTTGGGAAAGAGACCCAGTACTTC

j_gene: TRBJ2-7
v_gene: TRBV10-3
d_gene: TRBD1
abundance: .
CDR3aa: CAISEPTGPYEQYF
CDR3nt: TGTGCCATCAGTGAGCCGACAGGGCCCTACGAGCAGTACTTC

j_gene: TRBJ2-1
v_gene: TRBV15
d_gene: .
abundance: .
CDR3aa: CATSRRSSYNEQFF
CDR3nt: TGTGCCACCAGCAGGCGGAGCTCCTACAATGAGCAGTTCTTC

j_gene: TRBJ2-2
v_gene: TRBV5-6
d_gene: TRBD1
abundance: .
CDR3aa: CASSLRDRDLTGELFF
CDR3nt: TGTGCCAGCAGCTTGAGGGACAGGGACCTCACCGGGGAGCTGTTTTTT

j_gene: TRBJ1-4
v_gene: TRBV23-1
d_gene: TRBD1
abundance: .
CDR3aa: CASSKIKTGGGPSEKLFF
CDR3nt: TGCGCCAGCAGTAAAATCAAGACAGGGGGCGGCCCTAGTGAAAAACTGTTTTTT

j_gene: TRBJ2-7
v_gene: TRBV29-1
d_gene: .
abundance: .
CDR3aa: CSVKDSLSYEQYF
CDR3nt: TGCAGCGTAAAAGACAGCCTCTCCTACGAGCAGTACTTC

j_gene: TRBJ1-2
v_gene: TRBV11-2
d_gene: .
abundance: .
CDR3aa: CASSQTGYYYGYTF
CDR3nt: TGTGCCAGCAGCCAAACAGGGTATTACTATGGCTACACCTTC

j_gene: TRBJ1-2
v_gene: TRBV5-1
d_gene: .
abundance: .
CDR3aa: CASSLELAYGYTF
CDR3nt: TGCGCCAGCAGCTTGGAGCTTGCTTATGGCTACACCTTC

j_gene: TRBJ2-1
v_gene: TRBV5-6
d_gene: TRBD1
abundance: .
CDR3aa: CASSLASGGAGNEQFF
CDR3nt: TGTGCCAGCAGCTTGGCTTCAGGGGGCGCGGGAAATGAGCAGTTCTTC

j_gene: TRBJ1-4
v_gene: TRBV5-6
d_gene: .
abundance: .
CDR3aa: CASSLRGEGEKLFF
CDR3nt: TGTGCCAGCAGCTTGAGGGGGGAGGGTGAAAAACTGTTTTTT

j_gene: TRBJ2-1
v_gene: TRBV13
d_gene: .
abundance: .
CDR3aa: CASSLGTRNEQFF
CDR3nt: TGTGCCAGCAGCTTAGGGACTAGGAATGAGCAGTTCTTC

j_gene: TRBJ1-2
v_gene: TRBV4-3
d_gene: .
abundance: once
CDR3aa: CASSQLGGYTF
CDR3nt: TGCGCCAGCAGCCAACTGGGTGGCTACACCTTC

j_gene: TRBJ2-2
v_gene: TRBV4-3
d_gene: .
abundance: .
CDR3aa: CASSQEPPGNTGELFF
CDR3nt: TGCGCCAGCAGCCAAGAGCCCCCAGGGAACACCGGGGAGCTGTTTTTT

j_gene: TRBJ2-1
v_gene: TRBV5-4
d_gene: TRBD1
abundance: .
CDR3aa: CASSLGPGGRNNEQFF
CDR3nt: TGTGCCAGCAGCTTGGGACCAGGGGGCAGGAACAATGAGCAGTTCTTC

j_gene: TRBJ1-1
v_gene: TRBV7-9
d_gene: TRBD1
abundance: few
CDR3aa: CASSARGLGSTEAFF
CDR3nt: TGTGCCAGCAGCGCGAGGGGGCTTGGCTCGACTGAAGCTTTCTTT

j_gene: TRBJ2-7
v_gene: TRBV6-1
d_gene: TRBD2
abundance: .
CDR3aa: CASSESYRGGPYEQYF
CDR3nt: TGTGCCAGCAGTGAATCCTACCGGGGGGGCCCCTACGAGCAGTACTTC

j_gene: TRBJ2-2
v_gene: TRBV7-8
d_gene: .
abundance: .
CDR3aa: CASSLKPPGRGTNTGELFF
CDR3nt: TGTGCCAGCAGCTTAAAGCCCCCGGGCAGGGGGACTAACACCGGGGAGCTGTTTTTT

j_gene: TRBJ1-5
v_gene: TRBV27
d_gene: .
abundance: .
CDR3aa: CASRRDVGGASNQPQHF
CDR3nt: TGTGCCAGCAGGCGGGACGTCGGGGGGGCCAGCAATCAGCCCCAGCATTTT

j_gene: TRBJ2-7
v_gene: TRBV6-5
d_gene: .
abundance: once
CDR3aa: CASSSSLSYEQYF
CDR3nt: TGTGCCAGCAGTTCGTCCCTATCCTACGAGCAGTACTTC

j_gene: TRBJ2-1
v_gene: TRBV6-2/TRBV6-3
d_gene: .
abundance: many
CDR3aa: CASSYWGYNEQFF
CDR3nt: TGTGCCAGCAGTTACTGGGGATACAATGAGCAGTTCTTC

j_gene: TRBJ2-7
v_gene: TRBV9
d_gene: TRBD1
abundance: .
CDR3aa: CASSDRQGREQYF
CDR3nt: TGTGCCAGCAGCGATAGACAGGGACGCGAGCAGTACTTC

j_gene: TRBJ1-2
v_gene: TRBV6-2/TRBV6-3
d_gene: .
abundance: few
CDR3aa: CASSPFTKPGGYTF
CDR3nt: TGTGCCAGCAGCCCATTCACCAAACCAGGGGGCTACACCTTC

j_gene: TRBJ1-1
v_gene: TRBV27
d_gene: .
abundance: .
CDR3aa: CASSLKRGGFTEAFF
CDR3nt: TGTGCCAGCAGTTTAAAACGGGGGGGTTTCACTGAAGCTTTCTTT

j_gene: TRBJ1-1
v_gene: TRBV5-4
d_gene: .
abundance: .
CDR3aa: CASRGPPDTEAFF
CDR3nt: TGTGCCAGCAGGGGACCCCCGGACACTGAAGCTTTCTTT

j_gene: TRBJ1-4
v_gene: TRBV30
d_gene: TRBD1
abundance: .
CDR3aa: CAWRPPGQGTMVGEKLFF
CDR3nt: TGTGCCTGGAGGCCCCCGGGACAGGGTACTATGGTGGGGGAAAAACTGTTTTTT

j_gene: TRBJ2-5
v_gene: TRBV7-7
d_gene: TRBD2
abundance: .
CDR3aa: CASSPGLAGGKETQYF
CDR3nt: TGTGCTAGCAGCCCCGGACTAGCGGGGGGTAAAGAGACCCAGTACTTC

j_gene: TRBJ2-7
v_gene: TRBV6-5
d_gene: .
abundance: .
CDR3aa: CASSYSPVGGYEQYF
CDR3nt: TGTGCCAGCAGTTACTCTCCTGTAGGTGGATACGAGCAGTACTTC

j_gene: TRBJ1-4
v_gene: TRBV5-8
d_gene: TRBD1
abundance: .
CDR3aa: CASSLRGQGRELFF
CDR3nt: TGTGCCAGCAGCCTGAGAGGACAGGGCCGGGAACTGTTTTTT

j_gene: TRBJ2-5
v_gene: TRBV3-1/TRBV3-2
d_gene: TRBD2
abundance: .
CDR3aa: CASSQEASGEKETQYF
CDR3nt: TGTGCCAGCAGCCAAGAAGCTAGCGGGGAGAAAGAGACCCAGTACTTC

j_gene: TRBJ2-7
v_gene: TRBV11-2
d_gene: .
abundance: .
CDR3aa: CASSFRLPSYEQYF
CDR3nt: TGTGCCAGCAGCTTTAGGCTCCCCTCCTACGAGCAGTACTTC

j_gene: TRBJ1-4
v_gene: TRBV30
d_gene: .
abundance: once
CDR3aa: CAWRSQRVATNEKLFF
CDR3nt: TGTGCCTGGAGGTCCCAGAGAGTTGCAACTAATGAAAAACTGTTTTTT

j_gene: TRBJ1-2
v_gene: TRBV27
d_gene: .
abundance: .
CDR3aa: CASSRRVSLNYGYTF
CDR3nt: TGTGCCAGCAGTAGAAGAGTTTCCTTAAACTATGGCTACACCTTC

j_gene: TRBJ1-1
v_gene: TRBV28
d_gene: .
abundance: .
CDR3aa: CASSPGGGRWSEAFF
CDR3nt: TGTGCCAGCAGCCCCGGGGGGGGGCGGTGGTCTGAAGCTTTCTTT

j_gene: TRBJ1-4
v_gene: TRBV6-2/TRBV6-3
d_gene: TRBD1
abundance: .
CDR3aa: CASSYQRQGNEKLFF
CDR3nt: TGTGCCAGCAGTTACCAGAGACAGGGTAATGAAAAACTGTTTTTT

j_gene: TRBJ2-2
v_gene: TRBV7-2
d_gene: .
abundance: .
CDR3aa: CASSLGRYNTGELFF
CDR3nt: TGTGCCAGCAGCTTAGGCCGGTATAACACCGGGGAGCTGTTTTTT

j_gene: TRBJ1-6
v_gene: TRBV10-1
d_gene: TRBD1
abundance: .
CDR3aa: CASSKGQWNSPLHF
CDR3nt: TGCGCCAGCAGTAAGGGACAGTGGAATTCACCCCTCCACTTT

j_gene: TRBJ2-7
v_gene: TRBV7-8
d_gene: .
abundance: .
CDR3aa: CASSLVEGAYEQYF
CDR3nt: TGTGCCAGCAGCTTAGTGGAGGGGGCGTACGAGCAGTACTTC

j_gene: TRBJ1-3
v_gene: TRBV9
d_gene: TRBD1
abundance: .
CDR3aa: CASSTLTGGPGNTIYF
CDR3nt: TGTGCCAGCAGCACCTTGACAGGGGGCCCTGGAAACACCATATATTTT

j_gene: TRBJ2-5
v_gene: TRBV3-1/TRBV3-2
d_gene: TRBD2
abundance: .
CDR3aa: CASSQELAGYQETQYF
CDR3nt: TGTGCCAGCAGCCAAGAACTAGCGGGGTACCAAGAGACCCAGTACTTC

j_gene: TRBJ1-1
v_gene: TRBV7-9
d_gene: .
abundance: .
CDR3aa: CASSFNRGARNTEAFF
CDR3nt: TGTGCCAGCAGCTTTAATAGGGGGGCTCGGAACACTGAAGCTTTCTTT

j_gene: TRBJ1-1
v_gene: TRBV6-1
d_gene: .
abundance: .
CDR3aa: CASSWTDANTEAFF
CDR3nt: TGTGCCAGCAGTTGGACAGACGCAAACACTGAAGCTTTCTTT

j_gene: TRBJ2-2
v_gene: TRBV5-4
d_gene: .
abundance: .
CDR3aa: CASSLLGASNTGELFF
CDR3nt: TGTGCCAGCAGCTTGCTAGGCGCGTCGAACACCGGGGAGCTGTTTTTT

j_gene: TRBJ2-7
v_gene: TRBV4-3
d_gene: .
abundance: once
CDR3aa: CASSQVDRGSYEQYF
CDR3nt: TGCGCCAGCAGCCAGGTAGACAGAGGCTCCTACGAGCAGTACTTC

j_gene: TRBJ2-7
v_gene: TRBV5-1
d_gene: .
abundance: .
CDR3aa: CASSLGAGTYEQYF
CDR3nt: TGCGCCAGCAGCTTGGGTGCAGGTACCTACGAGCAGTACTTC